A single sample is the source of the 21 T cell receptor beta chains below, sequenced in a study of OX40 agonist ivuxolimab in advanced cancers. The method was the immunoSEQ multiplex PCR assay. Drawn from immuneACCESS, this table holds only the in-frame rearrangements with V and J called that TCRdb kept. Clones are partly lost; checked studies trace under half to an unresolved V gene and leave the rest unexplained. In all, the sample holds around 73,000 clones, and about nine tenths of those were seen once. Roughly 0.56% of the sample lies in the top ten. Sequenced here: CD4+ or CD8+ T cells sorted from blood, sampled in a trial of the OX40 agonist ivuxolimab. Receptors were obtained from an adult with an advanced solid tumor such as melanoma, head and neck, liver or kidney cancer.

J is TRBJ2-7 and V is TRBV7-8, with D maybe TRBD1 (6 bases). CDR3 size: 14 residues. V lost 5 bases and J 3 bases, leaving 14 bases between the germline ends. Germline assignment: CDR1 SGHVS and CDR2 FQNEAQ. Here the CDR3 DNA reads TGTGCCAGCAGCGGCAGGGGAATAGGCTACGAGCAGTACTTC. It yields the protein CASSGRGIGYEQYF. Using reference TRBV7-8 and TRBJ2-7 for the parts outside the CDR3, the full variable domain is GAGVSQSPRYKVAKRGQDVALRCDPISGHVSLFWYQQALGQGPEFLTYFQNEAQLDKSGLPSDRFFAERPEGSVSTLKIQRTQQEDSAVYLCASSGRGIGYEQYFGPGTRLTVT.

This sequence joins TRBV5-1 and TRBJ2-7; no definite D call. V lost 1 base and J lost 0, with 8 bases in between. This CDR3 is 14 amino acids long. Per germline, CDR1 SGHRS and CDR2 YFSETQ. CDR3 sequence: CASSLRATSYEQYF. DNA for the CDR3: TGCGCCAGCAGCTTGAGGGCGACCTCCTACGAGCAGTACTTC.

The chain couples TRBV7-3 to TRBJ2-6, with a possible D match to TRBD2 (6 bases). V lost 5 bases and J lost 2, with 7 bases in between. Germline lookup yields CDR1 SGHTA and CDR2 FQGTGA. The length of the CDR3 is 14 residues. The CDR3 reads CASSREPGANVLTF. CDR3 DNA sequence: TGTGCCAGCAGCCGGGAGCCTGGGGCCAACGTCCTGACTTTC. Together with reference TRBV7-3 and TRBJ2-6, the CDR3 gives the full variable domain: GAGVSQTPSNKVTEKGKYVELRCDPISGHTALYWYRQSLGQGPEFLIYFQGTGAADDSGLPNDRFFAVRPEGSVSTLKIQRTERGDSAVYLCASSREPGANVLTFGAGSRLTVL.

J is TRBJ2-3 and V is TRBV6-9; D is perhaps TRBD1 (6 bases). The V gene lost 5 bases and the J gene lost 1 base, with 13 bases spanning the gap. The CDR3 sequence is 15 residues long. Germline V lookup: CDR1 MNHGY, CDR2 SVAAGI. CDR3 sequence: CASSPRGRGTDTQYF. The CDR3 DNA sequence: TGTGCCAGCAGTCCTAGGGGGAGAGGCACAGATACGCAGTATTTT.

V and J are TRBV11-2 and TRBJ2-7; D call uncertain. V was trimmed by 1 base and J by 2 bases, leaving 6 bases between them. Germline values: CDR1 SGHAT, CDR2 FQNNGV. This CDR3 region has 13 residues. In nucleotides, the CDR3 is TGTGCCAGCAGCTTAGCTGTAGCCTACGAGCAGTACTTC. Encoded protein: CASSLAVAYEQYF.

V gene TRBV29-1 combines with J gene TRBJ2-5; D perhaps matches TRBD1 (6 bases). Germline CDR1 reads SQVTM; CDR2 reads ANQGSEA. The CDR3 is 15 amino acids. V lost 4 bases to trimming and J lost 4 bases, with 19 bases between them. CDR3 loop: CSVVEFRGSGETQYF. CDR3 coding DNA: TGCAGCGTTGTGGAATTCAGGGGATCAGGAGAGACCCAGTACTTC.

The J gene is TRBJ2-7, the V gene TRBV5-1, with D perhaps matching TRBD2 (5 bases). Germline V CDR1 and CDR2: SGHRS, YFSETQ. The ends were cut back, 0 bases at V and 8 bases at J, with 12 bases in the middle. This CDR3 is 13 amino acids long. Written as DNA, the CDR3 is TGCGCCAGCAGCTTGGGGCCGGGGTCCAAGCAGTACTTC. Encoded protein: CASSLGPGSKQYF. Full variable domain (missing parts from reference TRBV5-1 and TRBJ2-7): KAGVTQTPRYLIKTRGQQVTLSCSPISGHRSVSWYQQTPGQGLQFLFEYFSETQRNKGNFPGRFSGRQFSNSRSEMNVSTLELGDSALYLCASSLGPGSKQYFGPGTRLTVT.

This chain joins TRBV27 and TRBJ2-7; 11 nucleotides match TRBD1. V trimming: 5 bases; J trimming: 4 bases; junction bases outside the gene matches: 4. This CDR3 is 14 amino acids long. Germline CDR1 MNHEY, CDR2 SMNVEV (reference sequence). The CDR3 sequence is CASSNRDRGYEQYF. The CDR3 DNA follows: TGTGCCAGCAGTAACCGGGACAGGGGGTACGAGCAGTACTTC.

This chain connects TRBV5-6 to TRBJ2-6; D call uncertain. Germline-derived CDR1 and CDR2 are SGHDT and YYEEEE. With 10 bases removed from V and 0 bases from J, the gap between germline ends came to 8 bases. The CDR3 runs to 13 residues. CDR3 DNA: TGTGCCGGATCGAGCTCTGGGGCCAACGTCCTGACTTTC. Amino acid sequence: CAGSSSGANVLTF.

V and J are TRBV4-1 and TRBJ2-3; D gene uncertain. The V gene's germline CDR1 is MGHRA and CDR2 YSYEKL. Trimming stripped 1 base from V and 0 bases from J, with 5 bases between. The CDR3 sequence is 14 residues long. This CDR3 reads CASSQGPSTDTQYF. The CDR3 DNA sequence: TGCGCCAGCAGCCAAGGCCCCAGCACAGATACGCAGTATTTT.

The chain links TRBV15 to TRBJ2-4; D may be TRBD1 (5 bases). The V gene lost 0 bases and the J gene lost 0 bases, with 9 bases spanning the gap. The CDR3 consists of 16 residues. CDR1 and CDR2 (germline): LNHNV, YYDKDF (reference sequence). This chain's CDR3 is CATSRDKTVAKNIQYF. The CDR3 region has the DNA TGTGCCACCAGCAGAGATAAGACAGTAGCCAAAAACATTCAGTACTTC.

With regard to this clone: The same CDR3 can be traced to other DNA sequences in this sample. The chain joins TRBV25-1 to TRBJ2-6; no firm D call. V dropped 1 base and J dropped 2 bases, with 15 bases sitting between them. Germline values: CDR1 MGHDK, CDR2 SYGVNS. CDR3 size: 18 residues. The CDR3 protein is CASSESVLAITGANVLTF. The DNA of the CDR3 is TGTGCCAGCAGTGAATCCGTACTGGCGATTACTGGGGCCAACGTCCTGACTTTC. The full variable domain, completed using reference TRBV25-1 and TRBJ2-6, is EADIYQTPRYLVIGTGKKITLECSQTMGHDKMYWYQQDPGMELHLIHYSYGVNSTEKGDLSSESTVSRIRTEHFPLTLESARPSHTSQYLCASSESVLAITGANVLTFGAGSRLTVL.

The chain recombines TRBV7-8 with TRBJ2-3; 8 bases map to TRBD2. Trimming cost V 4 bases and J 3 bases; bases outside gene matches: 9. Germline assignment: CDR1 SGHVS and CDR2 FQNEAQ. The length of the CDR3 is 16 residues. CDR3 DNA sequence: TGTGCCAGCAGCTCCCTCCCTGGGACTAGGACAGATACGCAGTATTTT. Its translation: CASSSLPGTRTDTQYF.

V gene TRBV5-1 combines with J gene TRBJ2-2; unclear D gene. The germline V gene encodes CDR1 SGHRS and CDR2 YFSETQ. The CDR3 spans 16 residues. Trimming took 0 bases from V and 0 from J, leaving 9 bases between them. CDR3 residues: CASSLGPSANTGELFF. CDR3 in DNA: TGCGCCAGCAGCTTGGGGCCAAGCGCGAACACCGGGGAGCTGTTTTTT.

This chain links TRBV30 with TRBJ2-5; D not certain. Germline V lookup: CDR1 GTSNPN, CDR2 SVGIG (reference sequence). The V end lost 5 bases, the J end lost 5 bases, and 6 bases lay between the germline ends. This CDR3 has 10 amino acids. The CDR3: CAWGRETQYF. CDR3 DNA: TGTGCCTGGGGGCGGGAGACCCAGTACTTC.

This clone has just a few counts. V is TRBV4-1 and J is TRBJ2-2; 8 bases are shared with TRBD2. CDR3 length: 16 residues. The trim removed 5 bases at V and 2 bases at J, leaving 7 bases unmatched. CDR1 is MGHRA, CDR2 YSYEKL, per germline. The CDR3 DNA reads TGCGCCAGCAGCTCGCGACTAGCGCTCAACACCGGGGAGCTGTTTTTT. This sequence encodes CASSSRLALNTGELFF.

V gene TRBV30 combines with J gene TRBJ2-1; 14 bases line up with TRBD2. Germline V gene data show CDR1 as GTSNPN and CDR2 as SVGIG (reference sequence). The CDR3 totals 15 residues. V lost 2 bases to trimming and J lost 6 bases; unmatched junction nucleotides: 3. CDR3 coding DNA: TGTGCCTGGAGTAGGGGACTAGCGGGGGCCAATGAGCAGTTCTTC. This codes for CAWSRGLAGANEQFF.

The chain employs TRBV9 and TRBJ2-1, with 9 bases fitting TRBD2. CDR1 is SGDLS and CDR2 is YYNGEE in the germline V gene. Germline trimming cut 4 bases from V and 4 bases from J; bases unmatched to any gene: 6. This CDR3 contains 15 residues. CDR3 protein: CASSPRGRGYNEQFF. CDR3 in DNA: TGTGCCAGCAGCCCCCGCGGGAGGGGGTACAATGAGCAGTTCTTC.

V gene TRBV7-9 combines with J gene TRBJ2-1; D unclear. The length of the CDR3 is 16 residues. Germline lookup yields CDR1 SEHNR and CDR2 FQNEAQ (reference sequence). The germline V and J ends were trimmed by 4 bases and 3 bases, with 16 bases remaining between them. This CDR3 is CASSSRLLTGYNEQFF. DNA for the CDR3: TGTGCCAGCAGCTCTAGGCTCCTGACGGGCTACAATGAGCAGTTCTTC.

This chain joins TRBV11-3 and TRBJ2-7; 7 bases fit TRBD1. Unmatched junction bases numbered 13, after V lost 1 base and J lost 7 bases. The CDR3 covers 16 residues. CDR1 is SGHNT, CDR2 YENEEA, per germline. The CDR3: CASSLGFRGSGREQYF. CDR3 bases: TGTGCCAGCAGCTTAGGGTTCAGGGGGTCGGGTCGGGAGCAGTACTTC.

The chain has TRBV5-1 and TRBJ2-7; 7 nucleotides line up with TRBD1. J was trimmed by 1 base and V by 4 bases; bases with no gene match: 11. The CDR3 runs to 16 residues. From germline, CDR1 is SGHRS and CDR2 YFSETQ. In DNA, the CDR3 is TGCGCCAGCAGCCCCGGGACAGTCCGAGCTTCCTACGAGCAGTACTTC. Amino acids: CASSPGTVRASYEQYF. Using reference TRBV5-1 and TRBJ2-7 for the parts outside the CDR3, the full variable domain is KAGVTQTPRYLIKTRGQQVTLSCSPISGHRSVSWYQQTPGQGLQFLFEYFSETQRNKGNFPGRFSGRQFSNSRSEMNVSTLELGDSALYLCASSPGTVRASYEQYFGPGTRLTVT.